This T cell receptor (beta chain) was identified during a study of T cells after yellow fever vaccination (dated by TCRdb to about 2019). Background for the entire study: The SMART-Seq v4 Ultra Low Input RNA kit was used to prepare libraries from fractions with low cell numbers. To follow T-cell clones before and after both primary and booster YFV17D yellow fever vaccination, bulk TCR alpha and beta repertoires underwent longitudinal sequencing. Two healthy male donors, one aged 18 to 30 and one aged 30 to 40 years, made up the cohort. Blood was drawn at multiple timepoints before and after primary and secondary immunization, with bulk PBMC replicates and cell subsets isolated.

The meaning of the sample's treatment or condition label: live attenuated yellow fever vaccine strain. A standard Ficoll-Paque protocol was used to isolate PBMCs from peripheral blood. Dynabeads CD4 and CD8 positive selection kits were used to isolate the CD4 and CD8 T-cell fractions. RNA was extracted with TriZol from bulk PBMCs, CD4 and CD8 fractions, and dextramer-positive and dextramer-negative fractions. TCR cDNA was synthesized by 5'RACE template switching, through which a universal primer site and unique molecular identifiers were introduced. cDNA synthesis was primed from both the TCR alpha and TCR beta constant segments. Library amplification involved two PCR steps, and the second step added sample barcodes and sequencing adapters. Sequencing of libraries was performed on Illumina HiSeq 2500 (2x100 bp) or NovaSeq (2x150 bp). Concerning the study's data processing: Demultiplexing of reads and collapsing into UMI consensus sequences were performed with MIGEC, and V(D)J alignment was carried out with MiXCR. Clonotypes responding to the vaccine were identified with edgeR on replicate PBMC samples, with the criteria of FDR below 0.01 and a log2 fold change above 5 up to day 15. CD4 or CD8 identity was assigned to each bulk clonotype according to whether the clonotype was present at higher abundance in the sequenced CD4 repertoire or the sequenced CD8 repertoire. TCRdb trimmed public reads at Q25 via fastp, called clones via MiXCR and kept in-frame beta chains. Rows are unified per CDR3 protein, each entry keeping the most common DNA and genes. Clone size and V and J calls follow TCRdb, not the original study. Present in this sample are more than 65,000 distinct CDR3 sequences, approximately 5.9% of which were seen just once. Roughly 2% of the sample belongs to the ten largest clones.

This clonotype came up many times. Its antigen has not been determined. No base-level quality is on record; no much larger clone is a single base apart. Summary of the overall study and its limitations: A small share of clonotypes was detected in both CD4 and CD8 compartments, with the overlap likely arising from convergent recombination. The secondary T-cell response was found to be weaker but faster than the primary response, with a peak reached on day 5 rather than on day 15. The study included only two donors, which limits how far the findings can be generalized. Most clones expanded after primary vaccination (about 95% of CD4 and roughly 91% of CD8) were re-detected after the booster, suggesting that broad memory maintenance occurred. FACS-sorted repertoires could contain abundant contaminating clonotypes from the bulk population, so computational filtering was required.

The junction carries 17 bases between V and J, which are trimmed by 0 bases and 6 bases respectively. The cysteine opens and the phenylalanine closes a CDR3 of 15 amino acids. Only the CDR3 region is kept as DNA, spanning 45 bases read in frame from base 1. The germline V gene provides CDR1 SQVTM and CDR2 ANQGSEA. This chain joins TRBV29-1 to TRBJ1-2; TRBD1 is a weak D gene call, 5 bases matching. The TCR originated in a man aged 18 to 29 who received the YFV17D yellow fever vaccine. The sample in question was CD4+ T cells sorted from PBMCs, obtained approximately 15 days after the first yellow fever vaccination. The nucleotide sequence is TGCAGCGTTGAAGATCCCAGGGCCAGTAGGGATGGCTACACCTTC. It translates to CSVEDPRASRDGYTF. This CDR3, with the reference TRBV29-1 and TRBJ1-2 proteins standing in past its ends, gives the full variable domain SAVISQKPSRDICQRGTSLTIQCQVDSQVTMMFWYRQQPGQSLTLIATANQGSEATYESGFVIDKFPISRPNLTFSTLTVSNMSPEDSSIYLCSVEDPRASRDGYTFGSGTRLTVV.